This record covers a single T cell receptor (beta chain). What it recognizes is unknown. These data come from a study of T-cell memory formation after mild COVID-19. Looking at the study overall: The TCR clusters were mostly specific to one donor.

General study results and limits: Contracting clones localized mainly to CM and EM when CD4+ and mainly to EMRA when CD8+.

V was pared by 3 bases and J by 0 bases, with 12 bases between. This CDR3 is built from 16 residues. MiXCR, run by TCRdb on the 5' RACE reads, gives a single entry per CDR3 protein. The sample yields about 250,000 distinct CDR3 sequences, roughly 15% seen once. Sequencing was performed on PBMCs or a T cell subset sorted from them (not recorded which). The chain combines TRBV12-3 or TRBV12-4 with TRBJ1-5; tentative D call: TRBD1 (5 bases). The TCR sequence derives from an adult woman who had mild COVID-19 (a few samples of this study predate the infection). Cell type and time point are not known. CDR3 DNA: TGTGCCAGCAGTTTTTCCGGGGCCGATAGCAATCAGCCCCAGCATTTT. Its translation: CASSFSGADSNQPQHF.